This T cell receptor (beta chain) was sequenced in a study of T cell responses to AZD1222 COVID-19 vaccine. This clone appeared a few times. The antigen is unknown. CDR3 length equals 15 residues. Looked up from germline, CDR1 is SQVTM and CDR2 is ANQGSEA. V lost 0 bases to trimming and J lost 3 bases, with 14 bases between them. Here immunoSEQ multiplex PCR was the method, and the copy in TCRdb shows in-frame clones only, minus some. The sample has about 22,000 clones; roughly 80% are singletons. Study-level points and caveats: Reports indicate that nearly half of spike-specific TCRs are directed at unmutated variant regions. Donors in the cohort were predominantly white British and more often female, and clonal diversity was possibly underestimated.

This sample comprised peripheral blood, obtained on day 0 of AZD1222 vaccination. The chain combines TRBV29-1 with TRBJ1-2; TRBD1 might be the D (5 bases). This TCR derives from an adult in good health. The CDR3 DNA follows: TGCAGCGTTGAAGAGCCCGACCTGGGGCACTATGGCTACACCTTC. Its translation: CSVEEPDLGHYGYTF.